This TCR beta chain was recorded in a study of Ad26.COV2.S vaccination and SARS-CoV-2 variants. The treatment: roughly 18 received Ad26.COV2.S at low or high dose, single or two shots; roughly five received placebo; per-sample allocation not given. The investigators took samples on day 63 after the first vaccine or placebo injection. As to this clone: The antigen is not known.

Libraries were prepared by immunoSEQ multiplex PCR; TCRdb keeps only in-frame clonotypes and omits some of them. Of roughly 350,000 clones in the sample, roughly 89% were seen once. Study observations and caveats: It is possible that the TCR breadth and depth analyses underestimated the total T cell responses. Relative to placebo recipients, vaccine recipients exhibited elevated spike-specific TCR breadth.

This sample comprised peripheral blood, obtained in a trial of Ad26.COV2.S vaccine versus placebo. The sequence was collected from a person aged 18-65 years who received the Ad26.COV2.S COVID-19 vaccine or a placebo.

The CDR3 loop is CASSVRAGTDTQYF. CDR3 nucleotides: TGTGCCAGCAGCGTCAGGGCAGGCACAGATACGCAGTATTTT. This rearrangement joins TRBV3-1 (or the pseudogene TRBV3-2) to TRBJ2-3, with D possibly being TRBD1 (5 bases). The CDR3 loop spans 14 amino acids. CDR1 LGHDT and CDR2 YNNKEL come from the germline V gene (reference sequence). With 5 bases removed from V and 1 base from J, the gap between germline ends came to 10 bases.